The 28 T cell receptor beta chains in this list originate from one sample, sequenced in a study of T cells expressing NK-cell markers. Reprocessing the 5' RACE reads, TCRdb reports a single entry for every CDR3 protein and omits DNA. In all, the sample yields about 260,000 distinct CDR3 sequences. Sequencing was performed on blood T cells: a sorted CD56 or NKG2C T cell subset, CD4+ or CD8+ T cells, or bulk PBMC T cells (not recorded which). The receptors were sampled from a young man in good health.

The V call is TRBV12-3 or TRBV12-4, the J call TRBJ2-4; without DNA, the TCRdb call of TRBD2 cannot be checked. This CDR3 has 19 residues. The CDR3 loop reads CASSLLASGRAGAKNIQYF.

V gene TRBV18 combines with J gene TRBJ2-1; the TRBD1 assignment by TCRdb is unverifiable without DNA. Germline-derived CDR1 and CDR2 are KGHSH and LQKENI. This CDR3 is built from 15 residues. The CDR3 spells CASSPVRTGHHEQFF. The entire variable domain, with the rest obtained from reference TRBV18 and TRBJ2-1, is as follows: NAGVMQNPRHLVRRRGQEARLRCSPMKGHSHVYWYRQLPEEGLKFMVYLQKENIIDESGMPKERFSAEFPKEGPSILRIQQVVRGDSAAYFCASSPVRTGHHEQFFGPGTRLTVL.

The rearrangement links TRBV7-2 to TRBJ2-7; TCRdb indicates TRBD2, and absent DNA this call remains unverified. Germline V gene sequence: CDR1 SGHTA, CDR2 FQGNSA. The CDR3 covers 15 residues. The CDR3 protein is CASSPKREGNHEQYF. The full variable domain, completed using reference TRBV7-2 and TRBJ2-7, is GAGVSQSPSNKVTEKGKDVELRCDPISGHTALYWYRQSLGQGLEFLIYFQGNSAPDKSGLPSDRFSAERTGGSVSTLTIQRTQQEDSAVYLCASSPKREGNHEQYFGPGTRLTVT.

The gene calls are TRBV5-1 and TRBJ2-1; checking the TCRdb D call of TRBD2 is not possible without DNA. CDR3 length: 18 residues. The germline V gene encodes CDR1 SGHRS and CDR2 YFSETQ. The CDR3 region is CASSLGGSGRRSYNEQFF.

The rearrangement joins TRBV29-1 to TRBJ2-1; TCRdb calls TRBD1, which cannot be checked without DNA. The CDR3 has 11 residues. CDR1 is SQVTM and CDR2 is ANQGSEA in the germline V gene. CDR3 sequence: CSVDRDRAGFF.

The chain uses TRBV20-1 and TRBJ2-5; the D call from TCRdb, TRBD2, cannot be confirmed without DNA. The CDR3 is made up of 16 amino acids. Germline lookup yields CDR1 DFQATT and CDR2 SNEGSKA (reference sequence). The CDR3: CSATPLVAGRLETQYF.

This chain connects TRBV5-1 to TRBJ2-7. Germline CDR1 and CDR2: SGHRS and YFSETQ. The CDR3 extends over 12 amino acids. The CDR3 is CASRERPYEQYF. Supplemented by reference TRBV5-1 and TRBJ2-7, the full variable domain reads KAGVTQTPRYLIKTRGQQVTLSCSPISGHRSVSWYQQTPGQGLQFLFEYFSETQRNKGNFPGRFSGRQFSNSRSEMNVSTLELGDSALYLCASRERPYEQYFGPGTRLTVT.

J is TRBJ2-1 and V is TRBV27; TCRdb proposes TRBD2, but this gene call is untestable without DNA. CDR1 is MNHEY, CDR2 SMNVEV, per germline (reference sequence). This CDR3 has 15 amino acids. This chain's CDR3 is CASRNRLAGDNEQFF.

This chain joins TRBV5-1 and TRBJ2-5; TCRdb picks TRBD2, but there is no DNA to check that call. Germline V gene sequence: CDR1 SGHRS, CDR2 YFSETQ. This CDR3 contains 14 residues. CDR3: CASSAGLLGETQYF.

The V gene is TRBV20-1, the J gene TRBJ2-1; the TRBD2 assignment by TCRdb is unverifiable without DNA. The CDR3 has 17 residues. Germline V gene lookup returns CDR1 DFQATT and CDR2 SNEGSKA (reference sequence). CDR3 protein: CSARDDSRLAAYNEQFF.

This chain joins TRBV29-1 and TRBJ2-7; TCRdb calls TRBD2, which cannot be checked without DNA. Germline V gene lookup returns CDR1 SQVTM and CDR2 ANQGSEA. The CDR3 runs 15 residues. This chain's CDR3 is CSVEGVGRATYEQYF.

This rearrangement joins TRBV7-6 to TRBJ2-6. Germline V lookup: CDR1 SGHVS, CDR2 FNYEAQ. This CDR3 is built from 13 residues. The CDR3 is CASRHAGANVLTF.

The V call is TRBV2, the J call TRBJ2-7; TCRdb's D call of TRBD1 is untestable without DNA. The germline V gene has CDR1 SNHLY and CDR2 FYNNEI. The CDR3 totals 14 residues. The CDR3 loop reads CASNIQGGDYEQYF. The whole variable domain, filled in from reference TRBV2 and TRBJ2-7, reads EPEVTQTPSHQVTQMGQEVILRCVPISNHLYFYWYRQILGQKVEFLVSFYNNEISEKSEIFDDQFSVERPDGSNFTLKIRSTKLEDSAMYFCASNIQGGDYEQYFGPGTRLTVT.

The chain couples TRBV6-4 to TRBJ2-5; the TRBD1 assignment by TCRdb is unverifiable without DNA. Looked up from germline, CDR1 is MRHNA and CDR2 is SNTAGT. The CDR3 covers 15 residues. CDR3 loop: CASSATGGRAETQYF.

The gene calls are TRBV10-2 and TRBJ2-1; the TRBD1 assignment by TCRdb is unverifiable without DNA. Germline assignment: CDR1 WSHSY and CDR2 SAAADI. This CDR3 has 14 amino acids. The CDR3 protein is CASRPRDRDNEQFF.

The CDR3 sequence: CASRYRGAKEQYF. This chain uses TRBV7-8 with TRBJ2-7; no DNA is available, so the TRBD1 call from TCRdb remains unchecked. The CDR3 contains 13 residues. Germline V CDR1 and CDR2: SGHVS, FQNEAQ.

The chain employs TRBV20-1 and TRBJ1-5; TCRdb's D call of TRBD1 is untestable without DNA. The length of the CDR3 is 13 residues. Germline CDR1 and CDR2: DFQATT and SNEGSKA (reference sequence). This chain's CDR3 is CSARETGDQPQHF.

The V call is TRBV20-1, the J call TRBJ2-1; absent DNA, TCRdb's TRBD2 call cannot be checked. Germline CDR1 is DFQATT and CDR2 is SNEGSKA (reference sequence). The CDR3 contains 18 residues. The CDR3 region is CSARVGLAGDRNYNEQFF.

This sequence joins TRBV12-3 or TRBV12-4 and TRBJ1-2. The CDR3 sequence is 14 residues long. This chain's CDR3 is CASTQGRANYGYTF.

V gene TRBV7-2 combines with J gene TRBJ1-2; there is no DNA to check the TCRdb D call of TRBD1. Germline CDR1 and CDR2: SGHTA and FQGNSA. The CDR3 has 16 residues. This CDR3 reads CASSLEGIGQHYGYTF.

The chain employs TRBV29-1 and TRBJ2-4; as DNA is missing, the TRBD1 call by TCRdb cannot be tested. Germline-derived CDR1 and CDR2 are SQVTM and ANQGSEA. The CDR3 sequence is 15 residues long. The CDR3 loop reads CSVESVETGTNIQYF.

The V call is TRBV6-1, the J call TRBJ2-3; TCRdb lists TRBD2, though no DNA is available to test this call. CDR1 is MNHNS and CDR2 is SASEGT in the germline V gene. This CDR3 contains 15 residues. This chain's CDR3 is CASSTGTPSTDTQYF.

The chain carries TRBV5-1 and TRBJ2-7. CDR3 length: 14 amino acids. Germline assignment: CDR1 SGHRS and CDR2 YFSETQ. Here the CDR3 reads CASSFLDKTYEQYF.

The V gene is TRBV12-3 or TRBV12-4, the J gene TRBJ2-5; TCRdb picks TRBD1, but there is no DNA to check that call. The CDR3 covers 14 residues. CDR3 sequence: CASSPQGALETQYF.

The chain is built from TRBV5-1 and TRBJ1-1. This CDR3 has 13 amino acids. Germline CDR1 reads SGHRS; CDR2 reads YFSETQ. CDR3 sequence reads: CASRLRNSTEAFF.

The rearrangement links TRBV12-3 or TRBV12-4 to TRBJ2-5; TCRdb returns TRBD1, unconfirmable since there is no DNA. This CDR3 is 15 amino acids long. The chain's CDR3 is CASSLFGRGEETQYF.

This rearrangement joins TRBV5-6 to TRBJ2-4. The CDR3 is 14 residues long. Per the germline V gene, CDR1 is SGHDT and CDR2 is YYEEEE. The CDR3 is CASSFRASSNIQYF. The full variable domain, rest sourced from reference TRBV5-6 and TRBJ2-4, is DAGVTQSPTHLIKTRGQQVTLRCSPKSGHDTVSWYQQALGQGPQFIFQYYEEEERQRGNFPDRFSGHQFPNYSSELNVNALLLGDSALYLCASSFRASSNIQYFGAGTRLSVL.

CDR3 loop: CASSIGDRLNQPQHF. The chain uses TRBV19 and TRBJ1-5; with no DNA, the TCRdb D assignment of TRBD1 cannot be verified. The length of the CDR3 is 15 residues. The V gene's germline CDR1 is LNHDA and CDR2 SQIVND (reference sequence).